Included here is one T cell receptor beta chain sequence, with context. The study drew participants aged about 18 to 89 years from about two dozen US areas. Participant-reported clinical history was the basis for cohort assignment. Original analysis: By means of reference gene primer amplification, nucleated cell counts were estimated. Measured with immunoSEQ multiplex PCR; TCRdb has only the in-frame clones, and not every one. The DNA was the basis for D and trimming; V, J and clone size are from that table. The table includes about 200,000 clones, 65% to 90% detected once. This specimen comes from a study of blood T cell repertoires in COVID-19. Study context: PBMCs, B-cell-depleted T cells, or T cells provided the cDNA or gDNA that made up the material.

This sequence originates from a woman aged 40 to 55 with acute COVID-19. The sequencing input was PBMCs or T cells enriched from blood (not recorded which).

The CDR3 DNA follows: TGCGCCAGCAGCCTAGAAGAGACCCAGTACTTC. This translates into CASSLEETQYF. The chain is built from TRBV5-1 and TRBJ2-5; no reliable D call. This CDR3 contains 11 residues. The germline V and J ends were trimmed by 4 bases and 3 bases, with 4 bases remaining between them. CDR1 SGHRS and CDR2 YFSETQ come from the germline V gene.